This T cell receptor beta chain derives from a study of spatial heterogeneity in lung cancer. Study-wide results and caveats: Blood showed ubiquitous tumor TCRs more often at resection than at routine follow-up.

The time point was: sample taken at primary tumor resection. The donors comprised about 69 untreated early-stage non-small cell lung cancer patients. The authors sequenced whole RNA from tumor, nontumor lung or frozen PBMC without sorting. Germline V CDR1 and CDR2: ENHRY, SYGVKD. The CDR3 extends over 14 amino acids. After removal of 0 bases from V and 4 bases from J, the junction contained 3 bases not matched to a gene. Single TCR cDNA molecules each had their own unique molecular identifier. TCRdb analysed the 5' RACE reads with MiXCR anew, one entry per CDR3 protein. The table lists about 92,000 distinct CDR3 sequences, 12% of them singletons, with roughly 41% in the top ten. Many counts were recorded for this clonotype. The antigen is undetermined.

Sequencing used PBMCs, obtained at surgery. This rearrangement joins TRBV10-3 to TRBJ2-7; 7 nucleotides align to TRBD1. The receptor was derived from a male donor with early-stage non-small cell lung cancer. The CDR3 region is CAISESRQGYEQYF. In DNA, the CDR3 is TGTGCCATCAGTGAGTCGAGACAGGGTTACGAGCAGTACTTC.